The clone carrying this T cell receptor (beta chain) was seen only once. This sample was taken from a study of blood T cell repertoires in COVID-19. Study-level information: Collection of acute and convalescent COVID-19 samples took place in the United States, Italy and Spain. T cells, B-cell-depleted T cells, or PBMCs supplied cDNA or gDNA.

The participants were between roughly 18 and 89 years old and came from roughly 24 US areas. Among Cohort 3 donors, those recovered had two negative PCRs, clearance, or symptom resolution. Measured with immunoSEQ multiplex PCR; TCRdb has only the in-frame clones, and not every one. The sample records more than 200,000 clones, more than 85% being singletons. CDR1 is MGHDK, CDR2 SYGVNS, per germline. The germline V and J ends were trimmed by 1 base and 8 bases, with 10 bases remaining between them. This CDR3 comprises 13 residues. This clonotype originated in a woman aged 30 to 39 who had recovered from COVID-19. Source material: PBMCs or T cells enriched from blood (not recorded which). The chain joins TRBV25-1 to TRBJ2-3; D gene unclear. This CDR3 reads CASSEFEDGTQYF. The CDR3 nucleotides read TGTGCCAGCAGTGAATTTGAGGATGGTACGCAGTATTTT.